This T cell receptor beta chain was found in a study of the immune and genomic landscape of osteosarcoma (TCRdb year 2020). For context, the study as a whole: A total of around 48 pediatric and adult patients with high-grade osteosarcoma made up the overall cohort, and the median age at diagnosis was roughly 27 years (range roughly 5-85). The cohort was enriched for poor-risk disease, as unfavorable pathologic response to standard therapy was shown in approximately 76% of the cohort and around two thirds of the cohort were deceased. Each of a few patients provided a couple of samples from the same tumor site. To define immunogenic potential, the study profiled osteosarcoma specimens using whole genome, RNA and T-cell receptor sequencing along with immunohistochemistry and reverse phase protein arrays. The goal of the study was to explain why immune checkpoint inhibitors have shown limited clinical activity in osteosarcoma. Patients in the overall cohort were approximately 63% male, and approximately 73% presented with localized disease at diagnosis. TCR sequencing results were integrated with transcriptome, protein array and immunostaining data to characterize the osteosarcoma immunogenomic landscape.

This clone was observed a few times. Its specific antigen is unknown. The sample holds no much larger clone one base away, and base qualities are not on file. Overall study results and their limits: In five cases, a single hyperexpanded clone dominated the repertoire, and each of these five cases had fewer than 100 T-cell clonotypes. Overall, productive TCR clonality was low, with an average of 0.09 and a maximum of 0.3, which suggests limited T-cell clonal expansion. Sample size was not determined by any statistical method, because osteosarcoma is rare and all possible samples were collected. Clonality benchmarks came from external normal skin and healthy peripheral blood data rather than matched normal tissue. Matched blood was collected from only a couple of patients, alongside the frozen tumor specimens. Although TCR productive clonality was higher in the immune-hot C3 cluster than in the cold C1 cluster, TCR productive clonality was still low overall.

From its cysteine to its phenylalanine, the CDR3 spans 13 amino acids. Only CDR3 DNA remains: 39 bases, in frame from the first base. Trimming takes 5 bases off V and 5 bases off J; junction bases not matched to a gene: 3. Per the germline V gene (reference sequence), SGHNT is the CDR1 and YYREEE is the CDR2. TCR beta chain CDR3 regions were immunosequenced with the ImmunoSEQ Assay (Adaptive Biotechnologies). The original methods were these. TCRB rearrangements, read counts, read proportions and gene usage were exported through the ImmunoSEQ Analyzer platform. T-cell clonality was computed as 1 minus Pielou's evenness on productive rearrangements. Clonal space homeostasis binned clonotypes as rare, small, medium, large or hyperexpanded (0.01 to 1 of the repertoire). TCR productive clonality was compared across immune clusters C1, C2 and C3 using the Wilcoxon rank sum test. The table was pulled from immuneACCESS by TCRdb, which kept in-frame rearrangements only. Such tables lose some clones; where checked, under half of the loss comes from unresolved V genes, and the rest has no known cause. V and J calls and clone size are those listed in that table; D and trimming were worked out from the DNA. Across this sample there are more than 10,000 clones, with about 71% seen only once. The ten largest clonotypes hold 15% to 20% of the sample.

Specimens were post-treatment primary, local recurrence and metastasis tumors from poor-prognosis patients. The chain uses TRBV5-4 and TRBJ1-1; the central 10 bases match TRBD1. The clonotype was recovered from a human donor with osteosarcoma. The sample was osteosarcoma tumor tissue from the lung. The nucleotides read TGTGCCAGCAGGACAGGGGGCCGAACTGAAGCTTTCTTT. It is translated as CASRTGGRTEAFF.